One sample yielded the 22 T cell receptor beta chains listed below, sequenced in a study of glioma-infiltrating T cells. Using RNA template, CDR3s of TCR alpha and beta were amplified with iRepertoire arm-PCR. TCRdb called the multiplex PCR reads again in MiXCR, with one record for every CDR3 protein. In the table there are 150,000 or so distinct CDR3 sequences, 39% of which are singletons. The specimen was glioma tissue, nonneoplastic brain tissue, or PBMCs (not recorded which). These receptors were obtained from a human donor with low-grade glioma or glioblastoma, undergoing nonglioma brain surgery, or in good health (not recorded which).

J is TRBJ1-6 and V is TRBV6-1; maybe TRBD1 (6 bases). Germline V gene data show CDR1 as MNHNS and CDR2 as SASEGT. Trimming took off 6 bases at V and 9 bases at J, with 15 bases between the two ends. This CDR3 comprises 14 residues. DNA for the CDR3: TGTGCCAGCAGAACCAACAGGGCCGGTTCACCCCTCCACTTT. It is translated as CASRTNRAGSPLHF.

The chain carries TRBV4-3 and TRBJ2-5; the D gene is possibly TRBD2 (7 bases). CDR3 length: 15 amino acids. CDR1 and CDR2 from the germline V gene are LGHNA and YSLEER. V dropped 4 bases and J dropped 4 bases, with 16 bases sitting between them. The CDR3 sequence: CASSPWGGAGETQYF. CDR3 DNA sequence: TGCGCCAGCAGCCCCTGGGGGGGCGCGGGAGAGACCCAGTACTTC.

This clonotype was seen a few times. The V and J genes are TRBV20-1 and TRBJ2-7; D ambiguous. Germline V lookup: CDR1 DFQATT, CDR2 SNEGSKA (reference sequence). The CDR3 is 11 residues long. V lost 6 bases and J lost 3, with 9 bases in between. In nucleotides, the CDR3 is TGCAGTGCCATACCTAACTACGAGCAGTACTTC. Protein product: CSAIPNYEQYF.

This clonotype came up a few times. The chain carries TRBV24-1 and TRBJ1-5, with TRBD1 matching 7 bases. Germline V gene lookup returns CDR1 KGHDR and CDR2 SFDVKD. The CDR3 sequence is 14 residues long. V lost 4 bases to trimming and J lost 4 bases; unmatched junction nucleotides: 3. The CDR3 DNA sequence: TGTGCCACCAGTGAGCCGGGACAGAATCAGCCCCAGCATTTT. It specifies CATSEPGQNQPQHF.

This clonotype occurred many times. The DNA of the CDR3 is TGTGCCACCAGCACCGGGACTAGCGGGAGCTCCTACGAGCAGTACTTC. Translated, it gives CATSTGTSGSSYEQYF. J is TRBJ2-7 and V is TRBV15; 14 positions agree with TRBD2. This CDR3 spans 16 amino acids. V shed 4 bases and J 0 bases; nucleotides not matched to a gene: 2. CDR1 is LNHNV and CDR2 is YYDKDF in the germline V gene (reference sequence).

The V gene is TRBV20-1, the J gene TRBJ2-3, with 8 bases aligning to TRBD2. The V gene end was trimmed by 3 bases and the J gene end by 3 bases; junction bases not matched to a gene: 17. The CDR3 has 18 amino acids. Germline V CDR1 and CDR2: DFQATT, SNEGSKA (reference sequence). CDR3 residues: CSARGPFRSGRGTDTQYF. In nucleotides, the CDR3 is TGCAGTGCTAGGGGGCCCTTTCGAAGCGGGAGAGGTACAGATACGCAGTATTTT.

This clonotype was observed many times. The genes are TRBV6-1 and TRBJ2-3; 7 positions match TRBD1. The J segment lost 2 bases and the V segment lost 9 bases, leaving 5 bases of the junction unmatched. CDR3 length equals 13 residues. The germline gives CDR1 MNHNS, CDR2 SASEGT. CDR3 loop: CASAGTDTDTQYF. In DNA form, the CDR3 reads TGTGCCAGTGCCGGGACAGACACAGATACGCAGTATTTT.

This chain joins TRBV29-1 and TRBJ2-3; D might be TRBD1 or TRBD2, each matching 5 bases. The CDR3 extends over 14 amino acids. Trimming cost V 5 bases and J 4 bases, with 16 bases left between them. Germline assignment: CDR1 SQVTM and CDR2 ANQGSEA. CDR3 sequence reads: CSVNGLLGADTQYF. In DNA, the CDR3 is TGCAGCGTTAACGGACTTTTGGGGGCAGATACGCAGTATTTT.

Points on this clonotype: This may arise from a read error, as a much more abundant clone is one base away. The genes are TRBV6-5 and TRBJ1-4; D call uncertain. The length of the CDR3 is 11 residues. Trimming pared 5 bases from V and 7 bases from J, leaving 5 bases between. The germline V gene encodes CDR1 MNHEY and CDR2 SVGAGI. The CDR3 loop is CASSKGEKLFF. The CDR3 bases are TGTGCCAGCAGTAAGGGTGAAAAACTGTTTTTT.

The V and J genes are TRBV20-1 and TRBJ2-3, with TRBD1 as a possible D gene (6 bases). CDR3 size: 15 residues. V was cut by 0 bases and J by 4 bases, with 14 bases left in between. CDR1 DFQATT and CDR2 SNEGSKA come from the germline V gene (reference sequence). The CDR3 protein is CSAREATGGSDTQYF. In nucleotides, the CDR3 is TGCAGTGCTAGAGAGGCGACAGGAGGCTCAGATACGCAGTATTTT.

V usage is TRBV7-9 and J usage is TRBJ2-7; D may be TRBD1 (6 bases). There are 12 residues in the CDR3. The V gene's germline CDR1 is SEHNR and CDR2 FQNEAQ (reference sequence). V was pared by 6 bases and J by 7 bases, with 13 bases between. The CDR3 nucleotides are TGTGCCAGCAGTTTACAGGGTCTGGAGCAGTACTTC. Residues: CASSLQGLEQYF.

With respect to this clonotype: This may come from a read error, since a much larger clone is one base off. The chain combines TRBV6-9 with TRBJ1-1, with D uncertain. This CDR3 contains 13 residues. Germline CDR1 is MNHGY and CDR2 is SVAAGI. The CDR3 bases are TGTGCCAGCACTTCCCTTTCCGGCACTAAAGCTTTCTTT. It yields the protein CASTSLSGTKAFF.

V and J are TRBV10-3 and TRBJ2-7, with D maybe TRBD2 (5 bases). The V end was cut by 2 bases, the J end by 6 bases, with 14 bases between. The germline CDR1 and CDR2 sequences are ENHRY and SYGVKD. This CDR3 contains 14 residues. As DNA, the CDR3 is TGTGCCATCAGTGAGCCCAGACGTGAGGGCGAGCAGTACTTC. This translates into CAISEPRREGEQYF.

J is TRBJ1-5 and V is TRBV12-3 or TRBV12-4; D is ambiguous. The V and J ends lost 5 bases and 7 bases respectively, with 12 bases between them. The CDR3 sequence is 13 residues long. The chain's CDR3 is CASSLHLGQPQHF. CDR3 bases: TGTGCCAGCAGTCTCCACCTGGGACAGCCCCAGCATTTT.

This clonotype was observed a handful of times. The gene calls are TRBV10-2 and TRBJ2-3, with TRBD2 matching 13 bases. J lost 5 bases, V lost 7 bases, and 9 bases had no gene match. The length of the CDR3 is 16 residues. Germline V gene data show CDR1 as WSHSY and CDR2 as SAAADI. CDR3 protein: CASMELAGGRRDTQYF. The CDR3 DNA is TGCGCCAGCATGGAACTAGCGGGGGGGCGTAGAGATACGCAGTATTTT.

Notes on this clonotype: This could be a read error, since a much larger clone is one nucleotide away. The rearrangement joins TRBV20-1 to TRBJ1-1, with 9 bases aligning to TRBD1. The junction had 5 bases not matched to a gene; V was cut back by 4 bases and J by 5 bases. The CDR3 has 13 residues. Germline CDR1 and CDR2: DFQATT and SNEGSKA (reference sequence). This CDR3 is CSAIRDRATEAFF. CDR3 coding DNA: TGCAGTGCTATCCGGGACAGGGCGACTGAAGCTTTCTTT.

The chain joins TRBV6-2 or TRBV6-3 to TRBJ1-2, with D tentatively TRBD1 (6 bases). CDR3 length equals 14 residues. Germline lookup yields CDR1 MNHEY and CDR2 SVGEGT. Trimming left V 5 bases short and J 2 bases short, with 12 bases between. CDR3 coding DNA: TGTGCCAGCAGTCCGGATACAGGGAACTATGGCTACACCTTC. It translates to CASSPDTGNYGYTF.

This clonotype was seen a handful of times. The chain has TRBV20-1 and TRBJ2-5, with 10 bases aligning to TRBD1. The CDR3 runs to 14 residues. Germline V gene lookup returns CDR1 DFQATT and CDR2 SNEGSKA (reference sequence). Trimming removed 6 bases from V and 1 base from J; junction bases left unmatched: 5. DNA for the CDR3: TGCAGTGCCCGACAGGGGGCGAGCCAAGAGACCCAGTACTTC. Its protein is CSARQGASQETQYF.

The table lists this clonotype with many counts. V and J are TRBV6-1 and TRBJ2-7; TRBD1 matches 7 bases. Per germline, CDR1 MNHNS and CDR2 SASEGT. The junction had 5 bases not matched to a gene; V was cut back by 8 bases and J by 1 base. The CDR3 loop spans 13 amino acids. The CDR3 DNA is TGTGCCAGCGAAACAGGGGATTCCTACGAGCAGTACTTC. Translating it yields CASETGDSYEQYF.

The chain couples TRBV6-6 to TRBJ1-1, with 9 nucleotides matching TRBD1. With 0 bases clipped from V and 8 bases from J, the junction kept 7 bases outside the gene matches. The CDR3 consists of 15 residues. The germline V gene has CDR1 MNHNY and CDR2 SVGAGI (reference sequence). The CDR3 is CASSYSFGTGQEAFF. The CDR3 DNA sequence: TGTGCCAGCAGTTACTCATTCGGGACAGGGCAGGAAGCTTTCTTT.

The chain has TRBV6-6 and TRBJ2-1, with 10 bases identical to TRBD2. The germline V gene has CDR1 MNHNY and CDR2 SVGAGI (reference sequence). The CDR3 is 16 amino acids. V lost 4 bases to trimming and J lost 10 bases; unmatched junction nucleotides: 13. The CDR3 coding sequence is TGTGCCAGCAGTTCCGGGGGAGCGGGAGGGCTATACGAGCAGTTCTTC. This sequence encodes CASSSGGAGGLYEQFF.

The CDR3 loop reads CATSRDRSTGVHTQYF. As DNA, the CDR3 is TGTGCCACCAGCAGAGATAGATCGACGGGGGTCCATACGCAGTATTTT. This chain connects TRBV15 to TRBJ2-3; possible D gene TRBD2, 6 bases. V lost 0 bases, J lost 7 bases, and 17 bases lay in between. Germline CDR1 LNHNV, CDR2 YYDKDF (reference sequence). The CDR3 spans 16 residues. The entire variable domain, with the rest obtained from reference TRBV15 and TRBJ2-3, is as follows: DAMVIQNPRYQVTQFGKPVTLSCSQTLNHNVMYWYQQKSSQAPKLLFHYYDKDFNNEADTPDNFQSRRPNTSFCFLDIRSPGLGDTAMYLCATSRDRSTGVHTQYFGPGTRLTVL.